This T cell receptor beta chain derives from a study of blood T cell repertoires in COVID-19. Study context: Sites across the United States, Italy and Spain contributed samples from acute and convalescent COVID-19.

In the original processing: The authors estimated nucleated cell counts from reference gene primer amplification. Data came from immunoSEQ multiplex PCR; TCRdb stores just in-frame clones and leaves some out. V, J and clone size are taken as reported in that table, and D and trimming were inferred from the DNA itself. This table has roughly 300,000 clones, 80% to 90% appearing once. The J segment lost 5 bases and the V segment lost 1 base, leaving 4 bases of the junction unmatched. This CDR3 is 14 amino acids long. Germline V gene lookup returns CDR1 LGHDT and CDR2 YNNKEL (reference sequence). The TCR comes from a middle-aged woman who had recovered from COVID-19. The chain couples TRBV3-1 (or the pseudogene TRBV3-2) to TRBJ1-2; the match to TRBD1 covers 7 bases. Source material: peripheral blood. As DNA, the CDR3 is TGTGCCAGCAGCCAAGTTGACAGGGATTATGGCTACACCTTC. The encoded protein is CASSQVDRDYGYTF.